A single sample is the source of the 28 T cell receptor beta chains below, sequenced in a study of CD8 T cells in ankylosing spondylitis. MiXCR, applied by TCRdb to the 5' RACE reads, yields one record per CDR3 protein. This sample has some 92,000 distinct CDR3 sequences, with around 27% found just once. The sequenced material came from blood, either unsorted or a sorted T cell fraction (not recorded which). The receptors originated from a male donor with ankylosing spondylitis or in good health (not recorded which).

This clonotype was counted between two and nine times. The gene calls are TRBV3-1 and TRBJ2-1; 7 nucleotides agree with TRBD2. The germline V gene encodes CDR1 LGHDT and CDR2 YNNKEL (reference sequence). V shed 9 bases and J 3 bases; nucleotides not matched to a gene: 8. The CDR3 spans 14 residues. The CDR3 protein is CASTQRGNYNEQFF. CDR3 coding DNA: TGTGCCAGTACACAGCGGGGCAACTACAATGAGCAGTTCTTC.

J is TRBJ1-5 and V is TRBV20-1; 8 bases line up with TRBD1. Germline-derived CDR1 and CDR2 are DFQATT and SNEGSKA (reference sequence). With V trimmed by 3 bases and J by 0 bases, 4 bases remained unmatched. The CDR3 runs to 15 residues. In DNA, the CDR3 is TGCAGTGCTAGGCCCCAGGGGGCTAGCAATCAGCCCCAGCATTTT. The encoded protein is CSARPQGASNQPQHF.

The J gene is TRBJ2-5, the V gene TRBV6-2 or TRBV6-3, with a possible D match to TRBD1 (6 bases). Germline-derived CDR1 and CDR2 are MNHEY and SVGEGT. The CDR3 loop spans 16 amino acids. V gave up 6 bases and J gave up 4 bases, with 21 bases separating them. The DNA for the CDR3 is TGTGCCAGCAGCCACTCGAACAGGGCCGGGCCAGAGACCCAGTACTTC. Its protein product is CASSHSNRAGPETQYF.

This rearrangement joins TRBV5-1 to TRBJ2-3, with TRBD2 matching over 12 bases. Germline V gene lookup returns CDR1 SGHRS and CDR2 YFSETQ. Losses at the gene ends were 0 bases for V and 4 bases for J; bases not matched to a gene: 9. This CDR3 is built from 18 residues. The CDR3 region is CASSLVRSASGGADTQYF. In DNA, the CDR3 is TGCGCCAGCAGCTTGGTTCGGTCGGCTAGCGGGGGGGCAGATACGCAGTATTTT. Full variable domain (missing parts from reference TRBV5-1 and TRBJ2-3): KAGVTQTPRYLIKTRGQQVTLSCSPISGHRSVSWYQQTPGQGLQFLFEYFSETQRNKGNFPGRFSGRQFSNSRSEMNVSTLELGDSALYLCASSLVRSASGGADTQYFGPGTRLTVL.

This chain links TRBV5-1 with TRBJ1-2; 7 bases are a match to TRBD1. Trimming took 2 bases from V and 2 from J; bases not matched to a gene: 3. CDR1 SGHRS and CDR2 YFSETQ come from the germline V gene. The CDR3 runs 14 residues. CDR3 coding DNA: TGCGCCAGCAGCTTCGGGACAGCGAACTATGGCTACACCTTC. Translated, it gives CASSFGTANYGYTF.

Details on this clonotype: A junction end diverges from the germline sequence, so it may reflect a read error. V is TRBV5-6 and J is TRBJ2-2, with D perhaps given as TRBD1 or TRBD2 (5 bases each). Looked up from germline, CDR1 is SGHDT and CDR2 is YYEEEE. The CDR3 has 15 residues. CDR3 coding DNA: TGTGCCAGCAGCTTGGGTCCAGGGAGATCCGGGGCGCTGTTTTTT. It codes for CASSLGPGRSGALFF.

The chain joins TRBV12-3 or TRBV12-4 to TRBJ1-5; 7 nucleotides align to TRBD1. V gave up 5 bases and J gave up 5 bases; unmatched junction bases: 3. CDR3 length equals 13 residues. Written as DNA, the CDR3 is TGTGCCAGCAGTCGTACAGGGGATCAGCCCCAGCATTTT. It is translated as CASSRTGDQPQHF.

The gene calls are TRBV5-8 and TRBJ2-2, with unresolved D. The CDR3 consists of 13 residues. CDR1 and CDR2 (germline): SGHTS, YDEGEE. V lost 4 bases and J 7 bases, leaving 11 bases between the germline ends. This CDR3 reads CASSPKWGGELFF. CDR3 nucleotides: TGTGCCAGCAGCCCAAAGTGGGGCGGGGAGCTGTTTTTT.

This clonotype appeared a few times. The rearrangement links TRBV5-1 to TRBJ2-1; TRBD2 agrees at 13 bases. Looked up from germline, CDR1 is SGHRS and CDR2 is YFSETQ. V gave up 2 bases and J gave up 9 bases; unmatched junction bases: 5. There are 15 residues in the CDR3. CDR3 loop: CASSLLAGGLSEQFF. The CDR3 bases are TGCGCCAGCAGCTTACTAGCGGGAGGGTTGAGTGAGCAGTTCTTC.

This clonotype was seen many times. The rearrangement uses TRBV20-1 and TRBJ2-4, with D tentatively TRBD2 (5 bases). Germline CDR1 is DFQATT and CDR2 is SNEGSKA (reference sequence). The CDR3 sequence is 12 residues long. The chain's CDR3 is CSLTRAENIQYF. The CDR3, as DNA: TGCAGCCTTACGAGGGCCGAGAACATTCAGTACTTC.

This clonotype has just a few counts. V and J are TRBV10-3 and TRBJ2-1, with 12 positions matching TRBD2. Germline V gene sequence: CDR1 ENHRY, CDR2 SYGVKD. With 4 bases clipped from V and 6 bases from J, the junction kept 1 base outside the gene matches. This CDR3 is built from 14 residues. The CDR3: CAISVGLAGNEQFF. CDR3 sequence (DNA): TGTGCCATCAGTGTGGGACTAGCGGGCAATGAGCAGTTCTTC.

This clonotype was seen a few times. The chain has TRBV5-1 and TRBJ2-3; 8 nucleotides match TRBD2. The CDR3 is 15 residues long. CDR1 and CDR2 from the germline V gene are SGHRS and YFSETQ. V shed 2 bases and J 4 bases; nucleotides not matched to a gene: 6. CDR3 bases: TGCGCCAGCAGCTTCTCTCTAGCGGGCGCAGATACGCAGTATTTT. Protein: CASSFSLAGADTQYF.

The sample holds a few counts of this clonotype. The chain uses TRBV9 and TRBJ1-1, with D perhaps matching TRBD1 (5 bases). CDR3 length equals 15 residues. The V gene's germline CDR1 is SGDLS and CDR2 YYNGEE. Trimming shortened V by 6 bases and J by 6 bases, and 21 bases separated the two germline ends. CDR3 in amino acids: CASTQGSGGSAEAFF. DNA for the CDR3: TGTGCCAGCACCCAGGGATCGGGGGGTTCTGCTGAAGCTTTCTTT.

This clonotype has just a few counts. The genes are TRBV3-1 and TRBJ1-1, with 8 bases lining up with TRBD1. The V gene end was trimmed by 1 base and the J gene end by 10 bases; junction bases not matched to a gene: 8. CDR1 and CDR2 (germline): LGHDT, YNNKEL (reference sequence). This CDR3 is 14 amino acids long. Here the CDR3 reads CASSQGQGAVRAFF. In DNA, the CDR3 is TGTGCCAGCAGCCAAGGTCAGGGGGCCGTGCGAGCTTTCTTT.

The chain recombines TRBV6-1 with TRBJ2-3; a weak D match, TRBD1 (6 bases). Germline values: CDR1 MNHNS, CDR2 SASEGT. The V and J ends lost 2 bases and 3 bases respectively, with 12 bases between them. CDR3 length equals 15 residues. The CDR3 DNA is TGTGCCAGCAGTGAATGGCAAAGGGGGACAGATACGCAGTATTTT. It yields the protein CASSEWQRGTDTQYF.

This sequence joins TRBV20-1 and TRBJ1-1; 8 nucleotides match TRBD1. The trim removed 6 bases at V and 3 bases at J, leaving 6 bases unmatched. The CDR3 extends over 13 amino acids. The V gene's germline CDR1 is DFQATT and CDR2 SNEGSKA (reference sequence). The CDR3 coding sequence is TGCAGTGCCCCGGACAGGGTGGACACTGAAGCTTTCTTT. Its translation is CSAPDRVDTEAFF.

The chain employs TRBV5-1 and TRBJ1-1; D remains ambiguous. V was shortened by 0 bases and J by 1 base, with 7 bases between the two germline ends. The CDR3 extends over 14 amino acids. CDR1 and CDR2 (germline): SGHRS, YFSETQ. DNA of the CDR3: TGCGCCAGCAGCTTGGACGAGAGGAACACTGAAGCTTTCTTT. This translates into CASSLDERNTEAFF.

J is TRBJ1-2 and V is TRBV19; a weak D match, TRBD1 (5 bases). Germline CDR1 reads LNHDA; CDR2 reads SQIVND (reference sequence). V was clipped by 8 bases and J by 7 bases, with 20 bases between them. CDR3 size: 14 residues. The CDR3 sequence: CASWDFYRETGYTF. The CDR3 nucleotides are TGTGCCAGTTGGGACTTTTATCGGGAAACTGGCTACACCTTC.

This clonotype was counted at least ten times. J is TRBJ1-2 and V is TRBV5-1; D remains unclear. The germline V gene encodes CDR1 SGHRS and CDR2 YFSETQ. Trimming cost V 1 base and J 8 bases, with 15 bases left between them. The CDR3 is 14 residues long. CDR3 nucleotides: TGCGCCAGCAGCTTGTTTATTGGGAATAACGGCTACACCTTC. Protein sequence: CASSLFIGNNGYTF.

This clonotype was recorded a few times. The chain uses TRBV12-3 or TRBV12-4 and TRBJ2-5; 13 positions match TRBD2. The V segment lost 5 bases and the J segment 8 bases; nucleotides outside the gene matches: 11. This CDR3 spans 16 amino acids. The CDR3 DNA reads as TGTGCCAGCAGTCAAGGACTAGCGGGAGACCCCCTAACCCAGTACTTC. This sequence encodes CASSQGLAGDPLTQYF.

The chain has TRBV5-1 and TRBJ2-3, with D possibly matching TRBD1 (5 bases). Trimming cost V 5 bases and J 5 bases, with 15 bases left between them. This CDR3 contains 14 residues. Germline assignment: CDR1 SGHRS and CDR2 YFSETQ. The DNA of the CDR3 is TGCGCCAGCAGAAGGACAAGCCGGCGAGATACGCAGTATTTT. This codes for CASRRTSRRDTQYF.

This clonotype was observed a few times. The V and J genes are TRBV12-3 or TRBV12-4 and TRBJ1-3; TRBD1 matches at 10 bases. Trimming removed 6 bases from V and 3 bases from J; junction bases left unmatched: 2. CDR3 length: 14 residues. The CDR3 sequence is CASRGTGVGNTIYF. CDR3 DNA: TGTGCCAGCAGGGGGACAGGGGTTGGAAACACCATATATTTT.

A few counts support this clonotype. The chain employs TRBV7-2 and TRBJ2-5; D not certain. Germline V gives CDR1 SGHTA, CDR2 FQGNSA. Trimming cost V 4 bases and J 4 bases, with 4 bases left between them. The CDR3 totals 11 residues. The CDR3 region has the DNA TGTGCCAGCAGCTCCGTAGAGACCCAGTACTTC. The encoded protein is CASSSVETQYF.

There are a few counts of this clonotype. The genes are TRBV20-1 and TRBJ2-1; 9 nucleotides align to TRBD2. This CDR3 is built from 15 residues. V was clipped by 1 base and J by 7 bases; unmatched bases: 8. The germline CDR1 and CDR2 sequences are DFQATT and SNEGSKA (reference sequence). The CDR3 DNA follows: TGCAGTGCTAGAGCGGATAGCGGGGGTCGGAATGAGCAGTTCTTC. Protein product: CSARADSGGRNEQFF.

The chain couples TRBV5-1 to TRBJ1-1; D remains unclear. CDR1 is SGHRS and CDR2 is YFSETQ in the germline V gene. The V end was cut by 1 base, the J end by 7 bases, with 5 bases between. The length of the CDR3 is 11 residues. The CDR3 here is CASSLRGEAFF. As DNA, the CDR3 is TGCGCCAGCAGCTTGAGAGGTGAAGCTTTCTTT.

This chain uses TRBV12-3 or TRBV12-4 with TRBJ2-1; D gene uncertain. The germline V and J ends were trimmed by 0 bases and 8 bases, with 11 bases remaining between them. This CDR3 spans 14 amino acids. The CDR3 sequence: CASSLAPSNYEQFF. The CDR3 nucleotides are TGTGCCAGCAGTTTAGCCCCTAGTAACTATGAGCAGTTCTTC.

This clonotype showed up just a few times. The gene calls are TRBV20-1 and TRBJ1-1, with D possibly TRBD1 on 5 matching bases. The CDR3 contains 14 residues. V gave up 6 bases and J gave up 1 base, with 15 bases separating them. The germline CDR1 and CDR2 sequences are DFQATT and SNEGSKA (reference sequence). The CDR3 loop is CSAGFEGQNTEAFF. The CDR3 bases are TGCAGTGCCGGATTCGAGGGGCAGAACACTGAAGCTTTCTTT.

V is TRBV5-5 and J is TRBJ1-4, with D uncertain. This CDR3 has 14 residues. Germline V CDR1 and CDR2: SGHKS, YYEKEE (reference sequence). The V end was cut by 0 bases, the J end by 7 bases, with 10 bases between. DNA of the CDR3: TGTGCCAGCAGCTTGGGAGGAGACGGTGAAAAACTGTTTTTT. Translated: CASSLGGDGEKLFF.